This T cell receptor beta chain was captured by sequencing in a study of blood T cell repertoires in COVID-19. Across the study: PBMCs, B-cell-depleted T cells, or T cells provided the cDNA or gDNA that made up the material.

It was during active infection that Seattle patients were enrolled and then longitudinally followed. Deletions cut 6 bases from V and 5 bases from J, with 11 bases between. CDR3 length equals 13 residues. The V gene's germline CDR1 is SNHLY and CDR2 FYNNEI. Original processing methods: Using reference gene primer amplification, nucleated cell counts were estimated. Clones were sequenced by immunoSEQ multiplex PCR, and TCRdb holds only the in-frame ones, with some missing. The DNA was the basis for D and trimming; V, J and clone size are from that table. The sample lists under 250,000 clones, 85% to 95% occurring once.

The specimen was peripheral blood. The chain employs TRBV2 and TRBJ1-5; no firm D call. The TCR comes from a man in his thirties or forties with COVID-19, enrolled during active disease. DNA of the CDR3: TGTGCCAGCAGGAAGGACGGGGATCAGCCCCAGCATTTT. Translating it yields CASRKDGDQPQHF.